The 19 T cell receptor beta chains below were found in one sample sequenced in a study of response to subunit inactivated influenza vaccine. MiXCR, run by TCRdb on the RT-PCR reads, gives a single entry per CDR3 protein. The sample has hundreds of thousands of distinct CDR3 sequences, approximately 17% seen once. Source: PBMCs from blood, taken more than 4 days after vaccination. These receptors were obtained from a man between 50 and 59 years old who received an inactivated influenza vaccine.

J is TRBJ1-1 and V is TRBV7-8, with a possible D match to TRBD1 (6 bases). Trimming removed 5 bases at V and 3 bases at J, with 13 bases between. This CDR3 contains 14 residues. From germline, CDR1 is SGHVS and CDR2 FQNEAQ. The CDR3 spells CASSVQGHYTEAFF. CDR3 DNA sequence: TGTGCCAGCAGCGTGCAGGGGCACTACACTGAAGCTTTCTTT.

The sample holds many counts of this clonotype. This chain uses TRBV6-1 with TRBJ2-6; 9 bases fit TRBD2. Trimming took 4 bases from V and 4 from J; bases not matched to a gene: 5. The length of the CDR3 is 16 residues. CDR1 is MNHNS and CDR2 is SASEGT in the germline V gene. The CDR3, as DNA: TGTGCCAGCAGTGGTAGCGGGAGATCCGGGGCCAACGTCCTGACTTTC. Translating it yields CASSGSGRSGANVLTF.

This clonotype was seen a few times. The rearrangement uses TRBV21-1 and TRBJ2-5; the table's TRBD1 call for D was not verified on the DNA. TRBV21-1 corresponds to a pseudogene. This CDR3 is 16 amino acids long. CDR3 bases: TGTGCCAGCAGCAAAGAAAGCCCGGACAGCTCCGAGACCCAGTACTTC. Amino acids: CASSKESPDSSETQYF.

This clonotype turned up a few times. This chain connects TRBV5-6 to TRBJ2-5; no clear D. Per germline, CDR1 SGHDT and CDR2 YYEEEE. The CDR3 extends over 14 amino acids. V lost 0 bases and J 3 bases, leaving 9 bases between the germline ends. For the CDR3, the DNA is TGTGCCAGCAGCTTGGCCCTCGGAGAAGAGACCCAGTACTTC. It yields the protein CASSLALGEETQYF.

J is TRBJ2-7 and V is TRBV30; D unresolved. The CDR3 extends over 12 amino acids. Trimming removed 2 bases from V and 2 bases from J, with 7 bases in between. From germline, CDR1 is GTSNPN and CDR2 SVGIG (reference sequence). Here the CDR3 DNA reads TGTGCCTGGAGTCGGCAGACCTACGAGCAGTACTTC. Residues: CAWSRQTYEQYF.

The chain joins TRBV29-1 to TRBJ1-2; the D is unclear. Trimming removed 5 bases at V and 8 bases at J, with 18 bases between. The CDR3 covers 13 residues. Germline CDR1 reads SQVTM; CDR2 reads ANQGSEA. CDR3 loop: CSVFDSRQGGYTF. The CDR3 coding sequence is TGCAGCGTTTTCGATTCCCGTCAAGGGGGCTACACCTTC.

The chain combines TRBV4-1 with TRBJ2-7; 11 positions match TRBD1. Germline CDR1 is MGHRA and CDR2 is YSYEKL. Trimming removed 1 base from V and 4 bases from J; junction bases left unmatched: 6. This CDR3 region has 16 residues. The CDR3 nucleotides are TGCGCCAGCAGCCAAGCCGACGGACAGGGGGCGTACGAGCAGTACTTC. It codes for CASSQADGQGAYEQYF.

The chain links TRBV5-1 to TRBJ1-1; D call uncertain. V lost 0 bases to trimming and J lost 2 bases, with 8 bases between them. Germline values: CDR1 SGHRS, CDR2 YFSETQ. The CDR3 length is 14 residues. CDR3 residues: CASSLEHSNTEAFF. CDR3 nucleotides: TGCGCCAGCAGCTTGGAGCACAGCAACACTGAAGCTTTCTTT.

This clonotype was seen a handful of times. The chain carries TRBV10-3 and TRBJ2-3, with D perhaps matching TRBD2 (6 bases). The CDR3 is 16 amino acids. Germline V gene sequence: CDR1 ENHRY, CDR2 SYGVKD. The V and J ends lost 4 bases and 1 base respectively, with 15 bases between them. The CDR3 sequence is CAISASSVLGTDTQYF. The CDR3 nucleotides are TGTGCCATCAGTGCTTCTAGCGTTTTAGGCACAGATACGCAGTATTTT.

This clonotype was recorded a few times. J is TRBJ2-7 and V is TRBV7-2; no definite D call. The CDR3 sequence is 14 residues long. V lost 7 bases and J lost 1, with 14 bases in between. Germline V CDR1 and CDR2: SGHTA, FQGNSA. The CDR3 is CASTRQKGSYEQYF. The CDR3 DNA follows: TGTGCCAGCACGCGCCAGAAGGGTTCCTACGAGCAGTACTTC.

The V call is TRBV12-3 or TRBV12-4, the J call TRBJ1-5; D is possibly TRBD1 (5 bases). This CDR3 contains 15 residues. The germline V and J ends were trimmed by 3 bases and 3 bases, with 12 bases remaining between them. CDR3 protein: CASSLAGGDNQPQHF. CDR3 in DNA: TGTGCCAGCAGTTTGGCAGGAGGGGACAATCAGCCCCAGCATTTT.

The rearrangement links TRBV12-3 or TRBV12-4 to TRBJ2-4; 7 bases match TRBD1. V lost 3 bases to trimming and J lost 7 bases; unmatched junction nucleotides: 3. This CDR3 contains 13 residues. DNA for the CDR3: TGTGCCAGCAGTTTCGGCAGGGGGAACATTCAGTACTTC. This codes for CASSFGRGNIQYF.

This clonotype was seen a handful of times. The gene calls are TRBV10-2 and TRBJ2-7; 11 nucleotides line up with TRBD1. Germline V gene sequence: CDR1 WSHSY, CDR2 SAAADI. The J segment lost 1 base and the V segment lost 4 bases, leaving 9 bases of the junction unmatched. The CDR3 length is 17 residues. CDR3 protein: CASSVSRTGGRSYEQYF. The CDR3 region has the DNA TGCGCCAGCAGTGTTTCTCGGACAGGGGGCAGGTCCTACGAGCAGTACTTC.

CDR3 coding DNA: TGCGCCAGCAGCTTGGTCAGGGGTGATGGCTACACCTTC. The encoded protein is CASSLVRGDGYTF. The chain links TRBV5-1 to TRBJ1-2; D is perhaps TRBD1 (6 bases). This CDR3 contains 13 residues. Trimming pared 0 bases from V and 6 bases from J, leaving 9 bases between. Germline CDR1 is SGHRS and CDR2 is YFSETQ.

The chain is built from TRBV7-9 and TRBJ2-7; D ambiguous. CDR1 and CDR2 from the germline V gene are SEHNR and FQNEAQ (reference sequence). V was cut by 5 bases and J by 6 bases, with 14 bases left in between. There are 13 residues in the CDR3. The CDR3 DNA reads as TGTGCCAGCAGCCCGCAGATAGTCCGCGAGCAGTACTTC. Its protein is CASSPQIVREQYF.

This chain joins TRBV20-1 and TRBJ1-3; D call uncertain. The germline V and J ends were trimmed by 2 bases and 3 bases, with 14 bases remaining between them. This CDR3 spans 15 amino acids. CDR1 is DFQATT and CDR2 is SNEGSKA in the germline V gene (reference sequence). CDR3 DNA: TGCAGTGCTAGAACGCAGAGGCCCCTTGGAAACACCATATATTTT. Translation gives CSARTQRPLGNTIYF.

The V gene is TRBV6-1, the J gene TRBJ1-6, with a tentative D call TRBD1 (5 bases). The CDR3 has 16 residues. The germline gives CDR1 MNHNS, CDR2 SASEGT. The V end lost 5 bases, the J end lost 11 bases, and 22 bases lay between the germline ends. CDR3 in amino acids: CASSREQSGWDPPLHF. CDR3 nucleotide sequence: TGTGCCAGCAGTCGGGAGCAGTCAGGATGGGACCCACCCCTCCACTTT.

CDR3 coding DNA: TGTGCCAGCAGTCTCTACCGGGAGGGCAGGAGTGAGCAGTTCTTC. Translation: CASSLYREGRSEQFF. V is TRBV6-1 and J is TRBJ2-1, with TRBD2 identical over 8 bases. Germline V CDR1 and CDR2: MNHNS, SASEGT. This CDR3 contains 15 residues. J lost 9 bases, V lost 5 bases, and 12 bases had no gene match.

This clonotype has at least ten counts. The chain joins TRBV12-3 or TRBV12-4 to TRBJ2-5; 7 positions match TRBD1. The CDR3 loop spans 15 amino acids. The ends lost 3 bases at V and 2 bases at J; junction bases unmatched: 6. CDR3 nucleotides: TGTGCCAGCAGTTTGGACTTGGACAGGCAAGAGACCCAGTACTTC. Amino acid sequence: CASSLDLDRQETQYF.